Shown below are 28 T cell receptor beta chains from a single sample sequenced in a study of T cell repertoires in cytomegalovirus infection (dated by TCRdb to about 2019). TCRdb shows the sequencer as Illumina HiSeq 1500. TCRdb ran its own pipeline on the public reads, namely fastp trimming at Q25 and MiXCR clone calling, and kept in-frame beta chains. Under each unique CDR3 protein, matching rows form one entry showing the most common genes and DNA. The sample table holds about 360,000 distinct CDR3 sequences, of which 15% to 20% were seen once. The ten biggest clones cover approximately 8% of the sample. Sample: PBMCs. These receptors all come from a human donor in good health (CMV status not recorded). Some clones in this sample may be carry-over from other donors' samples.

This clonotype was counted ten times or more. The V gene is TRBV4-2, the J gene TRBJ1-6; TRBD1 matches at 7 bases. The junction had 7 bases not matched to a gene; V was cut back by 2 bases and J by 6 bases. Germline V gives CDR1 LGHNA, CDR2 YNFKEQ. This CDR3 contains 16 residues. This CDR3 reads CASSQTAGTANSPLHF. The CDR3 DNA sequence: TGTGCCAGCAGCCAAACGGCCGGGACAGCTAATTCACCCCTCCACTTT.

There are many counts of this clonotype. V is TRBV9 and J is TRBJ2-3, with D possibly being TRBD1 (6 bases). The germline V and J ends were trimmed by 4 bases and 5 bases, with 20 bases remaining between them. CDR1 and CDR2 from the germline V gene are SGDLS and YYNGEE. This CDR3 region has 16 residues. For the CDR3, the DNA is TGTGCCAGCAGCACCCGCCCCGGGACAATGGGAGATACGCAGTATTTT. Its translation is CASSTRPGTMGDTQYF. The whole variable domain, filled in from reference TRBV9 and TRBJ2-3, reads DSGVTQTPKHLITATGQRVTLRCSPRSGDLSVYWYQQSLDQGLQFLIQYYNGEERAKGNILERFSAQQFPDLHSELNLSSLELGDSALYFCASSTRPGTMGDTQYFGPGTRLTVL.

The table lists this clonotype with a few counts. This chain connects TRBV6-5 to TRBJ2-7; 7 bases agree with TRBD2. This CDR3 comprises 13 residues. Germline V lookup: CDR1 MNHEY, CDR2 SVGAGI. With 5 bases clipped from V and 5 bases from J, the junction kept 6 bases outside the gene matches. The chain's CDR3 is CASSDGTIDEQYF. The CDR3 nucleotides read TGTGCCAGCAGTGACGGGACTATAGACGAGCAGTACTTC.

This clonotype was picked up many times. The chain links TRBV7-2 to TRBJ2-5; possible D gene TRBD1, 6 bases. The germline CDR1 and CDR2 sequences are SGHTA and FQGNSA. This CDR3 comprises 14 residues. The V end was cut by 4 bases, the J end by 5 bases, with 14 bases between. CDR3 protein: CASSSTGQGETQYF. The CDR3 bases are TGTGCCAGCAGCTCGACAGGTCAAGGGGAGACCCAGTACTTC.

This clonotype was observed at least ten times. V usage is TRBV12-3 or TRBV12-4 and J usage is TRBJ1-1; the D is unclear. V was trimmed by 7 bases and J by 5 bases, leaving 5 bases between them. The CDR3 spans 10 residues. The CDR3: CASKGTEAFF. The DNA of the CDR3 is TGTGCCAGCAAGGGAACTGAAGCTTTCTTT.

At least ten counts were recorded for this clonotype. The chain carries TRBV4-1 and TRBJ2-5; D is uncertain. Germline V lookup: CDR1 MGHRA, CDR2 YSYEKL. V was pared by 2 bases and J by 5 bases, with 9 bases between. The CDR3 covers 13 residues. CDR3 in DNA: TGCGCCAGCAGCCAATCCCTCGGGGAGACCCAGTACTTC. Protein sequence: CASSQSLGETQYF.

The V call is TRBV7-6, the J call TRBJ2-1, with 8 bases that match TRBD1. V shed 5 bases and J 9 bases; nucleotides not matched to a gene: 12. This CDR3 contains 15 residues. Germline assignment: CDR1 SGHVS and CDR2 FNYEAQ. The CDR3 region is CASSPQGAPSGEQFF. The CDR3 DNA follows: TGTGCCAGCAGCCCCCAGGGGGCCCCGTCGGGTGAGCAGTTCTTC.

This clonotype occurred a few times. The chain recombines TRBV7-2 with TRBJ1-2; a weak D match, TRBD1 (6 bases). CDR3 length: 15 amino acids. Germline lookup yields CDR1 SGHTA and CDR2 FQGNSA. The V gene lost 3 bases and the J gene lost 2 bases, with 13 bases spanning the gap. The CDR3: CASSFLPQGNYGYTF. The CDR3 bases are TGTGCCAGCAGCTTCCTCCCACAGGGAAACTATGGCTACACCTTC. Filled out from reference TRBV7-2 and TRBJ1-2, the complete variable domain reads GAGVSQSPSNKVTEKGKDVELRCDPISGHTALYWYRQSLGQGLEFLIYFQGNSAPDKSGLPSDRFSAERTGGSVSTLTIQRTQQEDSAVYLCASSFLPQGNYGYTFGSGTRLTVV.

This clonotype has just a few counts. The genes are TRBV7-8 and TRBJ1-4; D unresolved. Germline loops: CDR1 SGHVS, CDR2 FQNEAQ. Between the trimmed V and J ends, which lost 1 base and 0 bases, there was a span of 6 bases. This CDR3 is 15 amino acids long. Here the CDR3 DNA reads TGTGCCAGCAGCTTAGGGCAGGCAACTAATGAAAAACTGTTTTTT. It translates to CASSLGQATNEKLFF.

This clonotype has at least ten counts. This chain joins TRBV19 and TRBJ2-7; D remains ambiguous. Germline-derived CDR1 and CDR2 are LNHDA and SQIVND (reference sequence). CDR3 length equals 12 residues. The V end was cut by 7 bases, the J end by 0 bases, with 7 bases between. CDR3 residues: CASMGSSYEQYF. CDR3 coding DNA: TGTGCCAGTATGGGAAGCTCCTACGAGCAGTACTTC.

This clonotype was counted many times. In DNA form, the CDR3 reads TGTGCCAGCACCTACACGGGGGCGGGCGACACTGAAGCTTTCTTT. It encodes CASTYTGAGDTEAFF. J is TRBJ1-1 and V is TRBV28; D perhaps matches TRBD1 (6 bases). Germline V gene sequence: CDR1 MDHEN, CDR2 SYDVKM. The CDR3 sequence is 15 residues long. Trimming left V 7 bases short and J 3 bases short, with 18 bases between.

The V and J genes are TRBV24-1 and TRBJ2-2; TRBD1 agrees at 11 bases. Germline lookup yields CDR1 KGHDR and CDR2 SFDVKD. V shed 4 bases and J 5 bases; nucleotides not matched to a gene: 11. The CDR3 runs 18 residues. In nucleotides, the CDR3 is TGTGCCACCAGTGAAGGGTACGGGACAGGGGGAAGGACCGGGGAGCTGTTTTTT. Its translation: CATSEGYGTGGRTGELFF.

There are a few counts of this clonotype. The chain employs TRBV12-3 or TRBV12-4 and TRBJ1-1; D call uncertain. The V gene lost 4 bases and the J gene lost 7 bases, with 10 bases spanning the gap. This CDR3 has 12 amino acids. The CDR3 region is CASSSGRHEAFF. CDR3 nucleotide sequence: TGTGCCAGCAGTTCTGGACGGCATGAAGCTTTCTTT.

CDR3 amino acids: CASSRASGSDTQYF. In DNA, the CDR3 is TGTGCCAGCAGCAGGGCTAGCGGGTCCGATACGCAGTATTTT. The chain joins TRBV9 to TRBJ2-3, with 8 bases matching TRBD2. The CDR3 length is 14 residues. Looked up from germline, CDR1 is SGDLS and CDR2 is YYNGEE. Losses at the gene ends were 4 bases for V and 6 bases for J; bases not matched to a gene: 7.

CDR3 sequence: CASSFGGGIGYTF. DNA for the CDR3: TGTGCCAGCAGTTTCGGGGGAGGCATTGGCTACACCTTC. The chain combines TRBV12-3 or TRBV12-4 with TRBJ1-2; tentative D call: TRBD1 (5 bases). The CDR3 is 13 residues long. V was pared by 3 bases and J by 7 bases, with 12 bases between.

The V gene is TRBV20-1, the J gene TRBJ2-3; possible D gene TRBD2, 6 bases. Germline V gene sequence: CDR1 DFQATT, CDR2 SNEGSKA (reference sequence). The CDR3 runs to 13 residues. V lost 3 bases and J lost 6, with 13 bases in between. Written as DNA, the CDR3 is TGCAGTGCTAGCCCGGGAGCTTGGGATACGCAGTATTTT. This gives the protein CSASPGAWDTQYF.

The rearrangement uses TRBV11-2 and TRBJ1-4, with no clear D. The CDR3 is 15 residues long. Germline V lookup: CDR1 SGHAT, CDR2 FQNNGV. V was clipped by 5 bases and J by 5 bases, with 15 bases between them. In DNA form, the CDR3 reads TGTGCCAGCAGCCCTCTCGGAGTAGGGAATGAAAAACTGTTTTTT. This encodes CASSPLGVGNEKLFF.

This clonotype has only a few counts. For the CDR3, the DNA is TGCGCCAGCAGCCAATGGTCGGGCCAGGGGGATGAGCAGTTCTTC. It encodes CASSQWSGQGDEQFF. The chain recombines TRBV4-1 with TRBJ2-1; 7 nucleotides line up with TRBD1. The CDR3 loop spans 15 amino acids. Looked up from germline, CDR1 is MGHRA and CDR2 is YSYEKL. V shed 2 bases, J shed 8 bases, and the junction held 9 bases outside the gene matches.

This clonotype came up many times. V and J are TRBV11-2 and TRBJ1-3; 8 nucleotides line up with TRBD1. The CDR3 totals 14 residues. Trimming removed 5 bases from V and 3 bases from J; junction bases left unmatched: 3. Germline V gene lookup returns CDR1 SGHAT and CDR2 FQNNGV. Written as DNA, the CDR3 is TGTGCCAGCAGCGTGGGGACAGGTGGAAACACCATATATTTT. Protein product: CASSVGTGGNTIYF.

This clonotype has a handful of counts. The chain links TRBV10-2 to TRBJ2-1, with 7 positions matching TRBD2. CDR3 length: 16 amino acids. V trimming: 1 base; J trimming: 3 bases; junction bases outside the gene matches: 6. Germline V gene sequence: CDR1 WSHSY, CDR2 SAAADI. The CDR3, as DNA: TGCGCCAGCAGTGAGTGGGCGGGAGACGGCTACAATGAGCAGTTCTTC. This encodes CASSEWAGDGYNEQFF.

The chain combines TRBV20-1 with TRBJ2-7; 8 bases fit TRBD2. The CDR3 sequence is 13 residues long. In germline, CDR1 is DFQATT, CDR2 SNEGSKA (reference sequence). V shed 8 bases and J 2 bases; nucleotides not matched to a gene: 8. The CDR3 nucleotides read TGCAGTTCCCATCGGGGGGGGGCCTACGAGCAGTACTTC. Its translation: CSSHRGGAYEQYF.

This clonotype was recorded a few times. A junction end diverges from the germline sequence, so it may reflect a read error. The chain carries TRBV29-1 and TRBJ2-3, with D unclear. The germline V gene encodes CDR1 SQVTM and CDR2 ANQGSEA. The length of the CDR3 is 11 residues. The CDR3 DNA reads TGCAGCGCCTCAAGCACGGATACGCAGTATTTT. Its protein product is CSASSTDTQYF.

The chain is built from TRBV5-6 and TRBJ1-2, with D hard to call. CDR3 length: 14 residues. V was cut by 1 base and J by 8 bases, with 15 bases left in between. Germline CDR1 and CDR2: SGHDT and YYEEEE. CDR3 sequence: CASSLIGTGRGYTF. CDR3 DNA: TGTGCCAGCAGCTTGATCGGAACCGGGCGGGGCTACACCTTC.

This clonotype was seen ten or more times. The chain carries TRBV7-2 and TRBJ1-2; TRBD1 is a possible D gene (5 bases). V lost 2 bases and J lost 8, with 18 bases in between. Germline CDR1 reads SGHTA; CDR2 reads FQGNSA. This CDR3 has 15 amino acids. The chain's CDR3 is CASSLTGTAELGYTF. The CDR3, as DNA: TGTGCCAGCAGCTTAACCGGGACCGCGGAGTTGGGCTACACCTTC.

This clonotype was detected many times. This sequence joins TRBV11-2 and TRBJ2-1, with 9 bases identical to TRBD1. The trim removed 5 bases at V and 9 bases at J, leaving 14 bases unmatched. Germline CDR1 and CDR2: SGHAT and FQNNGV. CDR3 length: 16 residues. The CDR3, as DNA: TGTGCCAGCAGCCGTCAGGGACAGGGAATATTCGGTGAGCAGTTCTTC. It encodes CASSRQGQGIFGEQFF.

This clonotype was detected many times. J is TRBJ2-3 and V is TRBV7-2; D is ambiguous. V dropped 1 base and J dropped 6 bases, with 14 bases sitting between them. The CDR3 has 15 residues. Germline CDR1 and CDR2: SGHTA and FQGNSA. CDR3 in amino acids: CASSLVVEAADTQYF. Written as DNA, the CDR3 is TGTGCCAGCAGCTTAGTAGTCGAGGCGGCGGATACGCAGTATTTT.

At least ten counts were recorded for this clonotype. The CDR3 region has the DNA TGTGCCAGCAGGGAAACGAACACCGGGGAGCTGTTTTTT. This encodes CASRETNTGELFF. The chain has TRBV7-2 and TRBJ2-2; D call uncertain. Per germline, CDR1 SGHTA and CDR2 FQGNSA. The ends were cut back, 6 bases at V and 0 bases at J, with 5 bases in the middle. CDR3 size: 13 residues. The full variable domain, completed using reference TRBV7-2 and TRBJ2-2, is GAGVSQSPSNKVTEKGKDVELRCDPISGHTALYWYRQSLGQGLEFLIYFQGNSAPDKSGLPSDRFSAERTGGSVSTLTIQRTQQEDSAVYLCASRETNTGELFFGEGSRLTVL.

At least ten counts were recorded for this clonotype. This chain connects TRBV27 to TRBJ1-5, with D perhaps matching TRBD1 (6 bases). V was cut by 2 bases and J by 6 bases, with 11 bases left in between. The CDR3 contains 14 residues. CDR1 and CDR2 from the germline V gene are MNHEY and SMNVEV (reference sequence). The CDR3 coding sequence is TGTGCCAGCAGTTTACGGGGGCCCACTCAGCCCCAGCATTTT. This translates into CASSLRGPTQPQHF.